This T cell receptor (beta chain) was recovered during a study of blood T cells in healthy people across ages. Study-level points and caveats: It was held that the diversity estimates obtained from one million T cells were underestimates.

Using a J-beta primer mix together with a sample-barcoded 5' primer, a second PCR was run for roughly 6 to 12 cycles. Each TCR beta cDNA got a 12-nucleotide random molecular identifier. One entry per CDR3 protein, called by TCRdb with MiXCR from the 5' RACE reads. The sample has approximately 1,700,000 distinct CDR3 sequences, roughly two fifths seen once. To note about this clonotype: Its antigen is unidentified.

Each sample provided at least 5 micrograms of extracted total RNA. Looked up from germline, CDR1 is SGHTA and CDR2 is FQGNSA. The CDR3 runs to 16 residues. The ends were cut back, 6 bases at V and 4 bases at J, with 21 bases in the middle. This rearrangement joins TRBV7-2 to TRBJ1-1, with D possibly TRBD1 on 5 matching bases. The sequenced sample was blood. The sequence came from a human donor in good health. CDR3 bases: TGTGCCAGCAGTTTCGGGACGGTTTTATTGGGCACTGAAGCTTTCTTT. It codes for CASSFGTVLLGTEAFF. The entire variable domain, with the rest obtained from reference TRBV7-2 and TRBJ1-1, is as follows: GAGVSQSPSNKVTEKGKDVELRCDPISGHTALYWYRQSLGQGLEFLIYFQGNSAPDKSGLPSDRFSAERTGGSVSTLTIQRTQQEDSAVYLCASSFGTVLLGTEAFFGQGTRLTVV.